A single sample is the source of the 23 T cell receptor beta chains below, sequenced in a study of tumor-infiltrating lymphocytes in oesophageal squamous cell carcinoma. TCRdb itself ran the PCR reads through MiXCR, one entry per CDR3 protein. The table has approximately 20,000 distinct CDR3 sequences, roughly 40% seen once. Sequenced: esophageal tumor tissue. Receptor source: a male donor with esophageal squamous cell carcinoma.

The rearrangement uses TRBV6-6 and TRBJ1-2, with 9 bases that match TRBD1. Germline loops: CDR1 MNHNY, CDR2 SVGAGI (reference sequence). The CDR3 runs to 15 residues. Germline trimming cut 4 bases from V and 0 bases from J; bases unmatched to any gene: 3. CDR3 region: CASSFGTGTNYGYTF. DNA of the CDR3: TGTGCCAGCAGTTTTGGGACAGGGACTAACTATGGCTACACCTTC.

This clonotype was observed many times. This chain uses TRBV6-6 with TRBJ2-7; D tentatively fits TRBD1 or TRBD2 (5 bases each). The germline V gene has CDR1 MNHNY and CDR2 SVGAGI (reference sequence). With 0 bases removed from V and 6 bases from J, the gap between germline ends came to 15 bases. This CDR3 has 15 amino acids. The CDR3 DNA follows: TGTGCCAGCAGTTACTCAGGGACGGCGGATGGCGAGCAGTACTTC. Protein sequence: CASSYSGTADGEQYF.

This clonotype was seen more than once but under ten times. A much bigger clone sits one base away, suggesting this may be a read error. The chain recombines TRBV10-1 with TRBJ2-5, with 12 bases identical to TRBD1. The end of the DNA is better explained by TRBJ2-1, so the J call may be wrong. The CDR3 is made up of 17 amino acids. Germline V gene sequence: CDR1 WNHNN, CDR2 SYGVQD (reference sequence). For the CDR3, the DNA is TGCGCCAGCAGTACCGGGACAGGGGGCGACCCCTTCTACGAGCAGTTCTTC. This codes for CASSTGTGGDPFYEQFF.

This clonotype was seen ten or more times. CDR3 coding DNA: TGTGCCAGCAGCCCGGGACAGTCGCCCCAGCATTTT. Translating it yields CASSPGQSPQHF. This chain links TRBV7-9 with TRBJ1-5; 7 bases map to TRBD1. Germline values: CDR1 SEHNR, CDR2 FQNEAQ (reference sequence). Trimming removed 5 bases from V and 9 bases from J; junction bases left unmatched: 4. This CDR3 is built from 12 residues.

CDR3 bases: TGTGCCAGCAGTTTATTACCAGCCTCTGGAAACACCATATATTTT. As protein: CASSLLPASGNTIYF. V usage is TRBV28 and J usage is TRBJ1-3; D not resolved. CDR1 is MDHEN and CDR2 is SYDVKM in the germline V gene. The CDR3 length is 15 residues. V was clipped by 1 base and J by 0 bases, with 7 bases between them.

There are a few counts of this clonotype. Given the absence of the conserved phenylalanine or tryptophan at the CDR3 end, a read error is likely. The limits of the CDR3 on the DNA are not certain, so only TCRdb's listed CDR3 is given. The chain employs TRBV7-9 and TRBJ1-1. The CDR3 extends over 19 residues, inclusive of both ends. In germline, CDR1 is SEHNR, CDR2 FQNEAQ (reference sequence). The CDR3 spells CASSLGTSVSPTMSSSSAP.

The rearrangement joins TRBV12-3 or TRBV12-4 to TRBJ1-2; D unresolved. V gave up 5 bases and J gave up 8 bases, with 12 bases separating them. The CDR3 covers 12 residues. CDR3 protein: CASSVNGGGYTF. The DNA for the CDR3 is TGTGCCAGCAGTGTCAACGGTGGGGGCTACACCTTC.

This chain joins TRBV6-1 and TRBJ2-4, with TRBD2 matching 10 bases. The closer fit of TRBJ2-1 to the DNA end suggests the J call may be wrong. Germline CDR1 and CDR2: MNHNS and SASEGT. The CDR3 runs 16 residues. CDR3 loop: CASSSLAGQSYNEQFF. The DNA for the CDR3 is TGTGCCAGCAGTTCACTAGCGGGACAATCATACAATGAGCAGTTCTTC.

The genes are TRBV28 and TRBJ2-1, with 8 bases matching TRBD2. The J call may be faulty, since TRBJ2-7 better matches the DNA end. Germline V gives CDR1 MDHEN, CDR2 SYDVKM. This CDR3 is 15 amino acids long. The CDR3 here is CASTLGVAGGREQYF. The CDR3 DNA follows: TGTGCCAGCACCTTGGGGGTGGCGGGAGGTCGGGAGCAGTACTTC.

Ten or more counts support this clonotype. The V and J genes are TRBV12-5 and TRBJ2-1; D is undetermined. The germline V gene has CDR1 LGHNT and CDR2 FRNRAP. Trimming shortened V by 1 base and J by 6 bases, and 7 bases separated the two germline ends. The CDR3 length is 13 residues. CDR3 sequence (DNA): TGTGCTAGTGGTTTGGGGAGATTCAATGAGCAGTTCTTC. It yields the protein CASGLGRFNEQFF.

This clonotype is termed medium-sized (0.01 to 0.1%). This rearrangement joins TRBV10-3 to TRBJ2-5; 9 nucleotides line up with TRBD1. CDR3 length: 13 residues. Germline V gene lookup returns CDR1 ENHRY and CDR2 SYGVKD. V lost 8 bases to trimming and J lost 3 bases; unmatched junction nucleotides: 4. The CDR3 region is CAIGGQGKETQYF. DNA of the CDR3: TGTGCCATCGGGGGACAGGGAAAAGAGACCCAGTACTTC.

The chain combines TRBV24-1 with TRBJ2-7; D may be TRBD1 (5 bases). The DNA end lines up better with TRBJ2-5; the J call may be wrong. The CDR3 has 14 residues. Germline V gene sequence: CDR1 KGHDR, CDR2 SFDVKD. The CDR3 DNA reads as TGTGCCACCAGCCCATCAGGGTCCCAAGAGACCCAGTACTTC. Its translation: CATSPSGSQETQYF.

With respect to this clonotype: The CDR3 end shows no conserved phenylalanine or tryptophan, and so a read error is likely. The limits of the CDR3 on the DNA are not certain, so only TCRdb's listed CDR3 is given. The CDR3 reads CASSQDKLAISPSIL. This chain links TRBV14 with TRBJ1-5. The CDR3 has 15 amino acids, counting both end residues. Germline lookup yields CDR1 SGHDN and CDR2 FVKESK.

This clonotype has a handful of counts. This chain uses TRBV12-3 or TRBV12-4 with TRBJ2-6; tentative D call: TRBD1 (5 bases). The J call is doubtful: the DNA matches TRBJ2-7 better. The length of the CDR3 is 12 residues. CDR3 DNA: TGTGCCAGCAGTTTTCAGGGCCACGAGCAGTACTTC. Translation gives CASSFQGHEQYF.

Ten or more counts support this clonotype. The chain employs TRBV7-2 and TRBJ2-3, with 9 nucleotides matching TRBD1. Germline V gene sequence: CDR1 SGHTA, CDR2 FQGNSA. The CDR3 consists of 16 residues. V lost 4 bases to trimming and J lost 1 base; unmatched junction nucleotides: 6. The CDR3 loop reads CASSSYRGLGTDTQYF. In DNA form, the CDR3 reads TGTGCCAGCAGCTCTTACAGGGGGCTTGGCACAGATACGCAGTATTTT. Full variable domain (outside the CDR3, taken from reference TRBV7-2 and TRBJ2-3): GAGVSQSPSNKVTEKGKDVELRCDPISGHTALYWYRQSLGQGLEFLIYFQGNSAPDKSGLPSDRFSAERTGGSVSTLTIQRTQQEDSAVYLCASSSYRGLGTDTQYFGPGTRLTVL.

DNA of the CDR3: TGCGCCAGCAGCTTGGACAGGGAGGTTGAAGCTTTCTTT. This gives the protein CASSLDREVEAFF. The chain couples TRBV5-1 to TRBJ1-1, with a tentative D call TRBD1 (6 bases). The CDR3 is 13 residues long. Trimming pared 0 bases from V and 7 bases from J, leaving 10 bases between. The germline CDR1 and CDR2 sequences are SGHRS and YFSETQ. Full variable domain (missing parts from reference TRBV5-1 and TRBJ1-1): KAGVTQTPRYLIKTRGQQVTLSCSPISGHRSVSWYQQTPGQGLQFLFEYFSETQRNKGNFPGRFSGRQFSNSRSEMNVSTLELGDSALYLCASSLDREVEAFFGQGTRLTVV.

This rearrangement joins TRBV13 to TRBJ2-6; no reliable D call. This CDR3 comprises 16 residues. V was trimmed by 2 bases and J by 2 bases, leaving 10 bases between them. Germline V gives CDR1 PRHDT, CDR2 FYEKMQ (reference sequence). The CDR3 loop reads CASSLIGSAGANVLTF. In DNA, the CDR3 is TGTGCCAGCAGCTTAATCGGGTCGGCTGGGGCCAACGTCCTGACTTTC.

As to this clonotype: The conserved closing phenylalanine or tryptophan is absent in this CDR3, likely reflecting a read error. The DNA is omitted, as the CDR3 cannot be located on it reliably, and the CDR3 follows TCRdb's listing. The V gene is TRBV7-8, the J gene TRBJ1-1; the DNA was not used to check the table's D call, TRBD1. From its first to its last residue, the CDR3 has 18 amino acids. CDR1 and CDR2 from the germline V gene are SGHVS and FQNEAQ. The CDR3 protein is CASSGRVTWLTMATPSGQ.

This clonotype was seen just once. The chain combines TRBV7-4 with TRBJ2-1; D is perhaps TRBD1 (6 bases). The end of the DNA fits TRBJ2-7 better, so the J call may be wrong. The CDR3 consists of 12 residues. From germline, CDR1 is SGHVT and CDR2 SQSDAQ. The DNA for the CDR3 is TGTGCCAGCAGCCCCAGGGGCTACGAGCAGTACTTC. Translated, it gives CASSPRGYEQYF.

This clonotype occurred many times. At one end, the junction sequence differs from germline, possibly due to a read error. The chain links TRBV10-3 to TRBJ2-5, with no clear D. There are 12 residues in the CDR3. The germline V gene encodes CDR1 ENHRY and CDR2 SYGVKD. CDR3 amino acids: CAIRTPPENQYF. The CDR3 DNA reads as TGTGCCATCAGGACCCCCCCAGAGAACCAGTACTTC.

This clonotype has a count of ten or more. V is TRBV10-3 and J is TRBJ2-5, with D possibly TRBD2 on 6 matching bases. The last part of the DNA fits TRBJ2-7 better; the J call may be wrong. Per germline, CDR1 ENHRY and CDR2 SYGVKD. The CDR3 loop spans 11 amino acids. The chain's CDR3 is CAIRGGTEQYF. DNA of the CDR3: TGTGCCATCAGGGGCGGGACCGAGCAGTACTTC.

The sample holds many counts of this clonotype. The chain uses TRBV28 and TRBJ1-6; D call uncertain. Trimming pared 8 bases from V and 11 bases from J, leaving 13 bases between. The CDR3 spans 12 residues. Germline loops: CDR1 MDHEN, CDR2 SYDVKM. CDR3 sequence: CASGYRRPPLHF. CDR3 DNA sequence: TGTGCCAGCGGGTATAGGCGGCCACCCCTCCACTTT.

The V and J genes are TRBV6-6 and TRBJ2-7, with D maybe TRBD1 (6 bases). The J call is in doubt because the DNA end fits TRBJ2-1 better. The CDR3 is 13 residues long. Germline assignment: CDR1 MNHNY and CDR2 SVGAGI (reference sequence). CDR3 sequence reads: CASRPGAYNEQFF. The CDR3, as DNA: TGTGCCAGCAGACCAGGGGCTTACAATGAGCAGTTCTTC.